Shown below are 5 T cell receptor beta chains from a single sample sequenced in a study of blood T cell repertoires in COVID-19. Assay used: immunoSEQ multiplex PCR; TCRdb lists only in-frame clones, some missing. The table includes around 47,000 clones, approximately 79% detected once. Sequenced sample: peripheral blood. These TCRs come from a human donor in a cohort sampled during active COVID-19.

The chain carries TRBV7-5 and TRBJ1-5; no check of the table's D call, TRBD1, against the DNA was made. TRBV7-5 is noted as a pseudogene. The length of the CDR3 is 18 residues. CDR3 loop: CARSMKFTGTDSNQPQHF. The CDR3, as DNA: TGTGCCAGAAGCATGAAATTTACCGGGACAGACAGCAATCAGCCCCAGCATTTT.

This clone has a single count. CDR3 coding DNA: TGTGCCGGCCAGGGCGGAGCGGGGGGGCCGGGCACAGATACGCAGTATTTT. This codes for CAGQGGAGGPGTDTQYF. The V call is TRBV2, the J call TRBJ2-3; 10 nucleotides line up with TRBD2. This CDR3 comprises 17 residues. After removal of 11 bases from V and 1 base from J, the junction contained 15 bases not matched to a gene. The germline V gene encodes CDR1 SNHLY and CDR2 FYNNEI.

The chain carries TRBV5-1 and TRBJ2-3; 10 bases fit TRBD1. J gave up 2 bases and V 4 bases, and 4 bases lay outside the gene matches. Germline CDR1 SGHRS, CDR2 YFSETQ. The CDR3 spans 15 residues. The CDR3 DNA reads as TGCGCCAGCAGCCCGGGACAGGGGACCACAGATACGCAGTATTTT. The encoded protein is CASSPGQGTTDTQYF.

The gene calls are TRBV6-1 and TRBJ2-2; 12 nucleotides align to TRBD1. Germline V gives CDR1 MNHNS, CDR2 SASEGT. Trimming cost V 4 bases and J 3 bases; bases outside gene matches: 6. The CDR3 length is 17 residues. CDR3 coding DNA: TGTGCCAGCAGTGCCGGGACAGGGGGCCTATACACCGGGGAGCTGTTTTTT. Its translation is CASSAGTGGLYTGELFF.

This clone appeared a few times. The chain couples TRBV27 to TRBJ1-6; tentative D call: TRBD1 (6 bases). Trimming took off 5 bases at V and 6 bases at J, with 14 bases between the two ends. CDR1 and CDR2 from the germline V gene are MNHEY and SMNVEV (reference sequence). The CDR3 runs 15 residues. This chain's CDR3 is CASSPRQVFNSPLHF. As DNA, the CDR3 is TGTGCCAGCAGTCCGAGACAGGTCTTTAATTCACCCCTCCACTTT.